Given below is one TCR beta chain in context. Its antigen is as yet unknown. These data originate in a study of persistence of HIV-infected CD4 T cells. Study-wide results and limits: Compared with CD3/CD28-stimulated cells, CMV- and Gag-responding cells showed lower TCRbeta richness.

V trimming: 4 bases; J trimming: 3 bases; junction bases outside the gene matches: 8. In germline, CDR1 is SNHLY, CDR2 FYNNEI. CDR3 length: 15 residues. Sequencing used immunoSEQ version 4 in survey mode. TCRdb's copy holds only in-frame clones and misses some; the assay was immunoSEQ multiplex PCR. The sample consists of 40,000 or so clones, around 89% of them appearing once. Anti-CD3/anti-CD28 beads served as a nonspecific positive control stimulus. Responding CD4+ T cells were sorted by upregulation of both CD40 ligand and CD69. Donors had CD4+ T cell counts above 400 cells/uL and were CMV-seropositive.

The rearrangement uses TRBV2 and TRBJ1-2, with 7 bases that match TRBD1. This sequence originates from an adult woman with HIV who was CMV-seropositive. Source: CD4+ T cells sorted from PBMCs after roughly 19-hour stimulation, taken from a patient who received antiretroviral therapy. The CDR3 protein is CASSGTGGTDYGYTF. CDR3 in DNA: TGTGCCAGCAGTGGGACCGGTGGGACAGACTATGGCTACACCTTC.